A selection of T cell receptor beta chains follows, all from one sample in a study of control samples from healthy donors and cancer patients. The data were produced by immunoSEQ multiplex PCR, yet TCRdb's version contains in-frame clones alone and is incomplete. In the table there are some 130,000 clones, under 95% of which are singletons. Sequencing used PBMCs. Receptor source: a man aged 50 or older with head and neck cancer. CDR3s include the opening cysteine and the closing phenylalanine or tryptophan. Each record gives: J gene, V gene, clone size, D gene, CDR3 protein, CDR3 DNA. A D gene is named only where the DNA matches it firmly. Expanded clones are given a class, and other clones once, few, many or no size at all.

TRBJ2-2	TRBV27	once	NA	CASSPFRPNTGELFF	TGTGCCAGCAGTCCCTTTCGTCCCAACACCGGGGAGCTGTTTTTT
TRBJ1-6	TRBV11-2	NA	NA	CASSFGSRSPLHF	TGTGCCAGCAGCTTCGGGAGCCGCTCACCCCTCCACTTT
TRBJ2-3	TRBV6-2/TRBV6-3	once	NA	CASSYGSLTDTQYF	TGTGCCAGCAGTTACGGCAGCCTCACAGATACGCAGTATTTT
TRBJ1-1	TRBV4-2	NA	NA	CASSQDLRRNTEAFF	TGTGCCAGCAGCCAAGATCTTCGGAGGAACACTGAAGCTTTCTTT
TRBJ2-7	TRBV7-9	NA	NA	CASSLGAWGGQEEQYF	TGTGCCAGCAGCTTAGGGGCCTGGGGCGGCCAAGAGGAGCAGTACTTC
TRBJ1-2	TRBV6-5	NA	TRBD1	CASSYSAGTGGYTF	TGTGCCAGCAGTTACTCCGCAGGGACAGGTGGCTACACCTTC
TRBJ1-2	TRBV6-5	NA	NA	CASPDGALYGYTF	TGTGCCAGCCCGGACGGAGCTCTCTATGGCTACACCTTC
TRBJ2-1	TRBV5-1	NA	NA	CASSLVGSNNEQFF	TGCGCCAGCAGCTTGGTCGGGAGTAACAATGAGCAGTTCTTC
TRBJ1-4	TRBV7-2	NA	NA	CASSLEGPQHLFF	TGTGCCAGCAGCTTAGAAGGCCCTCAGCACCTGTTTTTT
TRBJ1-1	TRBV6-2/TRBV6-3	NA	NA	CASSEDLSEAFF	TGTGCCAGCAGCGAAGACCTATCTGAAGCTTTCTTT
TRBJ2-1	TRBV7-9	NA	TRBD2	CASSPRPGLAGEGGNEQFF	TGTGCCAGCAGCCCGCGGCCGGGACTAGCGGGGGAAGGTGGGAATGAGCAGTTCTTC
TRBJ1-1	TRBV30	NA	NA	CAWRLYTEAFF	TGTGCCTGGAGACTTTACACTGAAGCTTTCTTT